This paragraph reports one T cell receptor (beta chain). Per the study methods: By means of reference gene primer amplification, nucleated cell counts were estimated. The data were produced by immunoSEQ multiplex PCR, yet TCRdb's version contains in-frame clones alone and is incomplete. V and J calls plus clone size are reproduced from that table; the DNA served to infer D and trimming. The sample includes approximately 180,000 clones, around 90% seen only once; the top ten take approximately 5.5%. This CDR3 contains 13 residues. Germline CDR1 SGHDN, CDR2 FVKESK. Trimming removed 4 bases at V and 10 bases at J, with 14 bases between. The data belong to a study of blood T cell repertoires in COVID-19. Study details: Samples taken during acute and convalescent COVID-19 were collected in the United States, Italy and Spain. Sample material is recorded as cDNA or gDNA derived from T cells, B-cell-depleted T cells, or PBMCs.

The clonotype comes from a man aged 35 to 55 with active or convalescent COVID-19. The J gene is TRBJ2-1, the V gene TRBV14; D not certain. Source material: peripheral blood. The CDR3 protein is CASSRNERLEQFF. The CDR3 coding sequence is TGTGCCAGCAGCCGAAATGAGAGGCTCGAGCAGTTCTTC.